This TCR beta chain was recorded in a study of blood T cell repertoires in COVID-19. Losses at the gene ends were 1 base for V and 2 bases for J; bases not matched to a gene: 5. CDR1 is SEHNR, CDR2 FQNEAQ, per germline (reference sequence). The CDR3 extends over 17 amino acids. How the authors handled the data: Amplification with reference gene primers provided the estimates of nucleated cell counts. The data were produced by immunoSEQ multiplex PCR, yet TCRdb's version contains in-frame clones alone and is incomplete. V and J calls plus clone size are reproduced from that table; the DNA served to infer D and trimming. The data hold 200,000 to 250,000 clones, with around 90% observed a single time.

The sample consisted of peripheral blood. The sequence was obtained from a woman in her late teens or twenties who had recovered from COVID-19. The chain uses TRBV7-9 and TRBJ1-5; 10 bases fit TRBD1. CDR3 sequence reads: CASSLDRGTGGNQPQHF. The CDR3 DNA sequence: TGTGCCAGCAGCTTAGATAGGGGGACAGGGGGCAATCAGCCCCAGCATTTT.